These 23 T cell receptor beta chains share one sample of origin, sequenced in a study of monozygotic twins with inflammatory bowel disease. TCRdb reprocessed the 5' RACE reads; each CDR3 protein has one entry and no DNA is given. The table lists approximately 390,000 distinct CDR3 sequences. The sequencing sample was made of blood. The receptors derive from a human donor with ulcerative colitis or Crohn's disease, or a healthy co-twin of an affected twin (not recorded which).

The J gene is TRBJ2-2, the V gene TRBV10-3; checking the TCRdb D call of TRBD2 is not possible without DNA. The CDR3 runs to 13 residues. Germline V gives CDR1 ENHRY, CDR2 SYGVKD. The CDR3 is CAISPVVDGELFF.

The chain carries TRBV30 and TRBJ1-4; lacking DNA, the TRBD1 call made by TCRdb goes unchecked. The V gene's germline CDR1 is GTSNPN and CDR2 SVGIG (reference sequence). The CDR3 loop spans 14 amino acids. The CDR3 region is CAWTLGQLNEKLFF.

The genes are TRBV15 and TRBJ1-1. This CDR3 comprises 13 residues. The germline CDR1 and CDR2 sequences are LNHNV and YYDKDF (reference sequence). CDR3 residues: CATSRDRDTEAFF.

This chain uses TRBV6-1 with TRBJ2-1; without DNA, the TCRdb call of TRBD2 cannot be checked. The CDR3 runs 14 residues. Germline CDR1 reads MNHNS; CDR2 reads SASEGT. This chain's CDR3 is CASLWGGLSDEQFF.

CDR3 in amino acids: CASSLGSWVQETQYF. This chain links TRBV27 with TRBJ2-5; the D call of TRBD2 rests on TCRdb alone, since no DNA is present to check it. CDR1 is MNHEY, CDR2 SMNVEV, per germline (reference sequence). The CDR3 is 15 amino acids.

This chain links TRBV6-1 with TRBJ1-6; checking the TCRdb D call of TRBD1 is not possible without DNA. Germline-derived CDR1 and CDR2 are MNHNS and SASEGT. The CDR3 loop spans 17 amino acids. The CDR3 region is CASRDFLRGFYNSPLHF.

The CDR3 sequence: CASSLTSPGPLHF. The chain joins TRBV7-3 to TRBJ1-6. Germline CDR1 SGHTA, CDR2 FQGTGA. The CDR3 is 13 residues long.

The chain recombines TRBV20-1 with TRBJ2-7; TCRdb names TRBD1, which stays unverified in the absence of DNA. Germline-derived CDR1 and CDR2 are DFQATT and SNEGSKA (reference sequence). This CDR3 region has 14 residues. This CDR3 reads CSAHGGRGGYEQYF.

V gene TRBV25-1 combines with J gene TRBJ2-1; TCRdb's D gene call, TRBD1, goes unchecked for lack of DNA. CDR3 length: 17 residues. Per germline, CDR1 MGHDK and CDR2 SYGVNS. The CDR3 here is CASRRSTPSGRGGTQFF.

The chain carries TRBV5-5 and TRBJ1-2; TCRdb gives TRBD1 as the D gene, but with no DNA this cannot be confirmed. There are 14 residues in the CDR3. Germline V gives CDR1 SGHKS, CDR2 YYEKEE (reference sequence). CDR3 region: CASSLGGAGYGYTF.

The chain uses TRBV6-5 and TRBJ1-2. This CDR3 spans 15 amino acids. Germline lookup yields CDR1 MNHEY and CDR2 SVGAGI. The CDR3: CASSYQRTDVYGYTF.

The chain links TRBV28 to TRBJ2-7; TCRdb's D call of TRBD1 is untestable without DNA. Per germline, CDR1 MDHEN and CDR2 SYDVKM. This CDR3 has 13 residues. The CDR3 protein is CASSTPPNRGQYF.

The CDR3 spells CASSLGLAGAGETQYF. The chain recombines TRBV7-2 with TRBJ2-5; lacking DNA, the TRBD2 call made by TCRdb goes unchecked. In germline, CDR1 is SGHTA, CDR2 FQGNSA. The CDR3 extends over 16 amino acids.

CDR3 region: CATRDRQDGYTF. V is TRBV24-1 and J is TRBJ1-2; no DNA is available, so the TRBD1 call from TCRdb remains unchecked. This CDR3 is built from 12 residues. CDR1 and CDR2 (germline): KGHDR, SFDVKD.

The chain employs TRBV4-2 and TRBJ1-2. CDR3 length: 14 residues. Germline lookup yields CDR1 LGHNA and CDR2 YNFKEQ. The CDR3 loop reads CASSQGWGNYGYTF.

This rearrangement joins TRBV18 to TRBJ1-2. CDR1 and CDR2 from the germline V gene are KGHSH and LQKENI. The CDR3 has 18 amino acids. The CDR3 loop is CASSPSISAHLPNYGYTF.

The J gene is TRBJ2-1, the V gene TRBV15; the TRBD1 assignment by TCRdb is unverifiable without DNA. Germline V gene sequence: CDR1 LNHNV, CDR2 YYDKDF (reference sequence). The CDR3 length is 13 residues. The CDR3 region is CASKTGDGNEQFF.

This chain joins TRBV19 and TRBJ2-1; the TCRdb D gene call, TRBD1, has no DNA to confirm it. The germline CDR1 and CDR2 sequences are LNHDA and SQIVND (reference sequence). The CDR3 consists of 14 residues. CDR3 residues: CASTRDSSYNEQFF. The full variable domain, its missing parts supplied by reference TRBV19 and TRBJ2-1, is DGGITQSPKYLFRKEGQNVTLSCEQNLNHDAMYWYRQDPGQGLRLIYYSQIVNDFQKGDIAEGYSVSREKKESFPLTVTSAQKNPTAFYLCASTRDSSYNEQFFGPGTRLTVL.

The CDR3 sequence is CASTPAGGTEAFF. The V and J genes are TRBV6-5 and TRBJ1-1. CDR3 length: 13 residues. CDR1 and CDR2 (germline): MNHEY, SVGAGI.

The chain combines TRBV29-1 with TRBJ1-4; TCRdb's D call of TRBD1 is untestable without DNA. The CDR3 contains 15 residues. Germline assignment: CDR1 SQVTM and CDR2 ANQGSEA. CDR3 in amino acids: CSVEVGRTRGEKLFF.

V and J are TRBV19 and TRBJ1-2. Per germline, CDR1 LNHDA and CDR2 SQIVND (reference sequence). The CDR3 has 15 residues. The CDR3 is CASSPGPGKYYGYTF.

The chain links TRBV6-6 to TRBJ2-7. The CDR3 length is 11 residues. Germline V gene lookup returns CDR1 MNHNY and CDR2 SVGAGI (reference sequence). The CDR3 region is CASSSLEIRYF.

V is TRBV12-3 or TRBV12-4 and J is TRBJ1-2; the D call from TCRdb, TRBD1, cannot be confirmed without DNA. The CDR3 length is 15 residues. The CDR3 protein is CASSSQGAAVYGYTF.